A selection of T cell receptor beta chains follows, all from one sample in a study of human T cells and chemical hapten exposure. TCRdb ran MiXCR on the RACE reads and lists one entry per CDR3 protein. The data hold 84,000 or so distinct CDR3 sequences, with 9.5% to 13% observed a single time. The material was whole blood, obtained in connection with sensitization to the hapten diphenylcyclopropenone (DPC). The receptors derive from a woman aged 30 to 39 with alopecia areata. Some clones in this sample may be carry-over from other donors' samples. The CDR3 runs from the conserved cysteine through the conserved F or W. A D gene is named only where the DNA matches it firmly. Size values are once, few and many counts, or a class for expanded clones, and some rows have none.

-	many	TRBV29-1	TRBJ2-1	CSGRQTYNEQFF	TGCAGCGGTCGACAGACATACAATGAGCAGTTCTTC
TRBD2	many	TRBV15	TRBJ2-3	CATSPGLAEITDTQYF	TGTGCCACCAGCCCCGGGCTAGCGGAGATCACAGATACGCAGTATTTT
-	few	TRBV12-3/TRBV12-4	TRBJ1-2	CASSPGADYGYTF	TGTGCCAGCAGCCCGGGAGCTGACTATGGCTACACCTTC
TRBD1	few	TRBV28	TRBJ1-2	CASSLTRQGYGYTF	TGTGCCAGCAGTTTAACTAGACAGGGCTATGGCTACACCTTC
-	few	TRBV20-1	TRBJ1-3	CSAREAVGSGNTIYF	TGCAGTGCTAGAGAGGCAGTTGGCTCTGGAAACACCATATATTTT
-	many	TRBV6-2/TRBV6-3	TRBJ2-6	CASSGLLVSGANVLTF	TGTGCCAGCAGTGGCCTTCTTGTCTCTGGGGCCAACGTCCTGACTTTC
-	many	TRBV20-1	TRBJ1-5	CSASLKVGNQPQHF	TGCAGTGCTAGCCTCAAGGTGGGGAATCAGCCCCAGCATTTT
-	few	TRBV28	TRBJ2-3	CASRPPSTDTQYF	TGTGCCAGCAGGCCCCCTAGCACAGATACGCAGTATTTT
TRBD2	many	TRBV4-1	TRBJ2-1	CASSQDTSGRFNEQFF	TGCGCCAGCAGCCAAGATACTAGCGGGAGATTCAATGAGCAGTTCTTC
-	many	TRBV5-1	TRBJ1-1	CASSSGLMNTEAFF	TGCGCCAGCAGCTCGGGACTAATGAACACTGAAGCTTTCTTT
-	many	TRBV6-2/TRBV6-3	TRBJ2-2	CASDGGVNTGELFF	TGTGCCAGCGATGGCGGAGTTAACACCGGGGAGCTGTTTTTT
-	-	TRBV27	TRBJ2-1	CASSPPLTLTSYNEQFF	TGTGCCAGCAGTCCCCCCCTGACCCTTACCTCCTACAATGAGCAGTTCTTC
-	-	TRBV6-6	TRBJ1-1	CASSPEGEAFF	TGTGCCAGCAGTCCCGAGGGGGAGGCTTTCTTT
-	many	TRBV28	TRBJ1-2	CASSLLRSREIPGGYTF	TGTGCCAGCAGTTTATTGCGGTCCAGGGAGATTCCGGGGGGCTACACCTTC
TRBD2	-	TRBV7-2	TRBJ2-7	CASSLEASGRAREQYF	TGTGCCAGCAGCTTAGAGGCTAGCGGGAGGGCCAGGGAGCAGTACTTC
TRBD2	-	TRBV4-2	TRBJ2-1	CASSQAAGGYNEQFF	TGTGCCAGCAGCCAGGCGGCGGGAGGGTACAATGAGCAGTTCTTC
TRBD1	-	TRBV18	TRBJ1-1	CASTQGAGTEAFF	TGTGCCAGCACCCAGGGGGCCGGCACTGAAGCTTTCTTT
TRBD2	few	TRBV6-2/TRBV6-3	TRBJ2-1	CASSHGTSGGYSYNEQFF	TGTGCCAGCAGCCATGGGACTAGCGGGGGTTACTCCTACAATGAGCAGTTCTTC
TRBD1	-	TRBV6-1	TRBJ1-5	CASMGQAHPSNQPQHF	TGTGCCAGCATGGGACAGGCTCATCCTAGCAATCAGCCCCAGCATTTT
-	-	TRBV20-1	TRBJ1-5	CSAAQGGGSNQPQHF	TGCAGTGCAGCACAGGGAGGCGGTAGCAATCAGCCCCAGCATTTT
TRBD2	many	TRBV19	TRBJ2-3	CASSTVAGAITDTQYF	TGTGCCAGTAGTACGGTAGCGGGAGCGATCACAGATACGCAGTATTTT
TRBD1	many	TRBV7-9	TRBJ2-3	CASSLDRDSDTQYF	TGTGCCAGCAGCCTGGACAGGGACTCAGATACGCAGTATTTT
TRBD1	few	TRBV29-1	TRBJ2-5	CSVADRGLKTQYF	TGCAGCGTCGCAGACAGGGGGCTGAAGACCCAGTACTTC
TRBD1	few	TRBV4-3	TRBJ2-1	CASSQDPQGAYNEQFF	TGCGCCAGCAGCCAAGATCCCCAGGGGGCCTACAATGAGCAGTTCTTC
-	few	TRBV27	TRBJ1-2	CASSLFVGARGYTF	TGTGCCAGCAGTTTATTCGTGGGGGCGAGGGGCTACACCTTC
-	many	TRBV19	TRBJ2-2	CASSIDPGPLGELFF	TGTGCCAGTAGTATAGATCCGGGGCCCCTAGGGGAGCTGTTTTTT
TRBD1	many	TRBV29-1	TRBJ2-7	CSVPGQGGYEQYF	TGCAGCGTTCCGGGACAGGGCGGTTACGAGCAGTACTTC
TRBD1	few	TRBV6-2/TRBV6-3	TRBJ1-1	CASRRGQVGAEAFF	TGTGCCAGCAGACGCGGACAGGTGGGGGCCGAAGCTTTCTTT
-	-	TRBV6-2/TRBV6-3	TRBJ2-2	CASSPAETGELFF	TGTGCCAGCAGTCCGGCCGAAACCGGGGAGCTGTTTTTT
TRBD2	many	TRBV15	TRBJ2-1	CATSRDRLAAYNEQFF	TGTGCCACCAGCAGAGATCGACTAGCCGCCTACAATGAGCAGTTCTTC
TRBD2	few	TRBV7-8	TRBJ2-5	CASSPKLAGKETQYF	TGTGCCAGCAGCCCCAAACTAGCGGGGAAAGAGACCCAGTACTTC
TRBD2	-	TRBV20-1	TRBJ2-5	CSAPNGGRVQETQYF	TGCAGTGCTCCTAACGGCGGGAGAGTTCAAGAGACCCAGTACTTC
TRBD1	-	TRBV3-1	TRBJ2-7	CASSQGQGSYEQYF	TGTGCCAGCAGCCAGGGACAGGGCTCCTACGAGCAGTACTTC
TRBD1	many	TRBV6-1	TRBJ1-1	CASRGQGNMNTEAFF	TGTGCCAGCAGGGGACAGGGAAACATGAACACTGAAGCTTTCTTT
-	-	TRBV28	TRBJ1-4	CASSSSTGFNEKLFF	TGTGCCAGCAGCAGCTCGACAGGATTTAATGAAAAACTGTTTTTT
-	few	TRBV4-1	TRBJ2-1	CASSRTPGYDEQFF	TGCGCCAGCAGCAGAACACCGGGGTACGATGAGCAGTTCTTC
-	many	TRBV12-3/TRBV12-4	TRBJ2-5	CASSPGRLETQYF	TGTGCCAGCAGTCCTGGGAGGCTAGAGACCCAGTACTTC
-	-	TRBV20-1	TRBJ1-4	CSAREGLNEKLFF	TGCAGTGCTAGAGAGGGACTTAATGAAAAACTGTTTTTT
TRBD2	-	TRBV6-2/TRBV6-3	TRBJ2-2	CASTGLAGITGELFF	TGTGCCAGCACTGGACTAGCGGGGATCACCGGGGAGCTGTTTTTT
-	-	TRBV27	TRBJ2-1	CASSLDKYNEQFF	TGTGCCAGCAGTTTAGACAAGTACAATGAGCAGTTCTTC
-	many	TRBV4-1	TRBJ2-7	CASSQAPEYEQYF	TGCGCCAGCAGCCAAGCCCCGGAATACGAGCAGTACTTC
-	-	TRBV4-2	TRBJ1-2	CASSRESGVPYGYTF	TGTGCCAGCAGCCGGGAGTCGGGGGTCCCCTATGGCTACACCTTC
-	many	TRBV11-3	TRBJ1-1	CASSLGGYMNTEAFF	TGTGCCAGCAGCTTAGGTGGGTACATGAACACTGAAGCTTTCTTT
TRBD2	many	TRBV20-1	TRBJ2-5	CSATGLASTETQYF	TGCAGTGCTACAGGACTAGCTTCGACAGAGACCCAGTACTTC
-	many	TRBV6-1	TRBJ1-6	CASSESRAPNSPLHF	TGTGCCAGCAGTGAGTCTAGAGCCCCGAATTCACCCCTCCACTTT